Each of the 28 T cell receptor beta chains below was sequenced from the same sample in a study of blood T cell repertoires in COVID-19. TCRdb keeps only in-frame clones here, not all; method: immunoSEQ multiplex PCR. The table shows about 200,000 clones, with 70% to 90% occurring only once. Sequences were obtained from peripheral blood. Source of these receptors: an elderly man with acute or convalescent COVID-19.

This chain links TRBV3-1 (or the pseudogene TRBV3-2) with TRBJ2-1, with TRBD1 identical over 11 bases. V shed 3 bases, J shed 9 bases, and the junction held 4 bases outside the gene matches. From germline, CDR1 is LGHDT and CDR2 YNNKEL (reference sequence). This CDR3 is 14 amino acids long. CDR3 region: CASSQGQGGSEQFF. DNA for the CDR3: TGTGCCAGCAGCCAGGGACAGGGGGGGAGTGAGCAGTTCTTC.

This sequence joins TRBV23-1 and TRBJ2-5; 10 bases match TRBD1. TRBV23-1 is recorded as an ORF, its role being uncertain. V dropped 0 bases and J dropped 3; count of bases not matched to a gene: 7. The CDR3 extends over 17 amino acids. CDR3 sequence: CASSQSIRGTGEETQYF. In DNA form, the CDR3 reads TGCGCCAGCAGTCAATCGATAAGGGGGACAGGGGAAGAGACCCAGTACTTC.

The V gene is TRBV28, the J gene TRBJ1-1; maybe TRBD1 (6 bases). The CDR3 is 12 residues long. CDR1 and CDR2 from the germline V gene are MDHEN and SYDVKM. Trimming left V 3 bases short and J 9 bases short, with 11 bases between. CDR3 amino acids: CASSLGAGQAFF. CDR3 bases: TGTGCCAGCAGTTTGGGGGCAGGGCAAGCTTTCTTT.

The chain recombines TRBV29-1 with TRBJ1-1; 7 bases agree with TRBD1. CDR3 size: 14 residues. V dropped 3 bases and J dropped 5; count of bases not matched to a gene: 9. Germline V gives CDR1 SQVTM, CDR2 ANQGSEA. The CDR3 loop is CSVEPGTDRTEAFF. In DNA form, the CDR3 reads TGCAGCGTTGAGCCCGGGACAGATAGGACTGAAGCTTTCTTT. The full variable domain, with the rest looked up from reference TRBV29-1 and TRBJ1-1, is SAVISQKPSRDICQRGTSLTIQCQVDSQVTMMFWYRQQPGQSLTLIATANQGSEATYESGFVIDKFPISRPNLTFSTLTVSNMSPEDSSIYLCSVEPGTDRTEAFFGQGTRLTVV.

This sequence joins TRBV27 and TRBJ2-1, with a tentative D call TRBD1 (6 bases). CDR1 and CDR2 (germline): MNHEY, SMNVEV (reference sequence). Trimming shortened V by 0 bases and J by 2 bases, and 11 bases separated the two germline ends. The CDR3 covers 16 residues. This CDR3 reads CASSLSKGETYNEQFF. CDR3 bases: TGTGCCAGCAGTTTATCAAAGGGGGAGACCTACAATGAGCAGTTCTTC.

J is TRBJ2-5 and V is TRBV30; D is possibly TRBD2 (5 bases). Deletions cut 3 bases from V and 5 bases from J, with 10 bases between. The CDR3 sequence is 12 residues long. Germline lookup yields CDR1 GTSNPN and CDR2 SVGIG (reference sequence). The CDR3 is CAWSLARETQYF. CDR3 bases: TGTGCCTGGAGCCTAGCCCGGGAGACCCAGTACTTC.

The gene calls are TRBV19 and TRBJ1-5, with D possibly being TRBD1 (6 bases). The CDR3 has 16 amino acids. Germline V gives CDR1 LNHDA, CDR2 SQIVND (reference sequence). Trimming pared 3 bases from V and 6 bases from J, leaving 18 bases between. CDR3: CASSIAGWTDPQPQHF. For the CDR3, the DNA is TGTGCCAGTAGTATTGCGGGCTGGACAGATCCTCAGCCCCAGCATTTT.

The gene calls are TRBV5-1 and TRBJ2-1, with 9 bases aligning to TRBD1. The V gene end was trimmed by 4 bases and the J gene end by 5 bases; junction bases not matched to a gene: 10. This CDR3 comprises 16 residues. Per the germline V gene, CDR1 is SGHRS and CDR2 is YFSETQ. CDR3 sequence reads: CASSAGQGIINNEQFF. The CDR3, as DNA: TGCGCCAGCAGCGCGGGACAGGGTATCATCAACAATGAGCAGTTCTTC.

The chain uses TRBV7-2 and TRBJ2-7; TRBD2 is a possible D gene (7 bases). V was shortened by 5 bases and J by 6 bases, with 23 bases between the two germline ends. The CDR3 is 16 residues long. Germline V gene lookup returns CDR1 SGHTA and CDR2 FQGNSA. The CDR3 protein is CASSPHLGGGPSEQYV. The CDR3 region has the DNA TGTGCCAGCAGCCCCCACTTAGGGGGGGGCCCTAGCGAGCAGTACGTC.

This clone was seen only once. The V call is TRBV6-5, the J call TRBJ1-3; D gene unclear. Trimming cost V 0 bases and J 0 bases, with 6 bases left between them. There are 15 residues in the CDR3. Germline assignment: CDR1 MNHEY and CDR2 SVGAGI. DNA of the CDR3: TGTGCCAGCAGTTACTCACGGGACTCTGGAAACACCATATATTTT. Translation: CASSYSRDSGNTIYF.

This chain connects TRBV18 to TRBJ2-7, with a possible D match to TRBD1 (5 bases). Trimming took 8 bases from V and 6 from J, leaving 14 bases between them. CDR3 size: 12 residues. Per the germline V gene, CDR1 is KGHSH and CDR2 is LQKENI. CDR3 region: CASQEQAGEQYV. Written as DNA, the CDR3 is TGTGCCAGCCAAGAACAGGCTGGCGAGCAGTACGTC.

The CDR3 here is CASSILGQPNQPQHF. CDR3 bases: TGTGCCAGTAGTATCCTCGGACAGCCCAATCAGCCCCAGCATTTT. V gene TRBV19 combines with J gene TRBJ1-5, with a weak D call TRBD1 (6 bases). CDR1 LNHDA and CDR2 SQIVND come from the germline V gene (reference sequence). Trimming left V 3 bases short and J 3 bases short, with 12 bases between. The CDR3 totals 15 residues.

This clone has more than one count but fewer than ten. The V call is TRBV7-2, the J call TRBJ1-6, with a tentative D call TRBD1 (5 bases). V lost 5 bases to trimming and J lost 4 bases, with 12 bases between them. The CDR3 sequence is 15 residues long. Germline assignment: CDR1 SGHTA and CDR2 FQGNSA. CDR3 bases: TGTGCCAGCAGCCCCTCTCGGGGGTATAATTCACCCCTCCACTTT. Protein sequence: CASSPSRGYNSPLHF. Supplemented by reference TRBV7-2 and TRBJ1-6, the full variable domain reads GAGVSQSPSNKVTEKGKDVELRCDPISGHTALYWYRQSLGQGLEFLIYFQGNSAPDKSGLPSDRFSAERTGGSVSTLTIQRTQQEDSAVYLCASSPSRGYNSPLHFGNGTRLTVT.

V and J are TRBV29-1 and TRBJ2-1; perhaps TRBD2 as D (6 bases). CDR3 length equals 15 residues. Germline values: CDR1 SQVTM, CDR2 ANQGSEA. V shed 6 bases and J shed 4 bases, with 19 bases lying between them. The CDR3 loop is CSVDNLDGGYNEQFF. CDR3 nucleotide sequence: TGCAGCGTCGATAACTTAGACGGGGGTTACAATGAGCAGTTCTTC.

This clone was seen just once. V and J are TRBV2 and TRBJ2-5; a weak D match, TRBD2 (7 bases). Germline V gene sequence: CDR1 SNHLY, CDR2 FYNNEI. Trimming pared 1 base from V and 2 bases from J, leaving 14 bases between. This CDR3 has 16 amino acids. The CDR3 DNA reads as TGTGCCAGCAGTGAAGATAGGGGGGGGGCTCAAGAGACCCAGTACTTC. Amino acids: CASSEDRGGAQETQYF.

CDR3 sequence (DNA): TGTGCCAGCAGCACCACGGCTAACTATGGCTACACCTTC. This codes for CASSTTANYGYTF. The chain joins TRBV6-2 or TRBV6-3 to TRBJ1-2; the D is unclear. V was cut by 6 bases and J by 0 bases, with 8 bases left in between. The CDR3 consists of 13 residues. CDR1 MNHEY and CDR2 SVGEGT come from the germline V gene.

The chain joins TRBV3-1 (or the pseudogene TRBV3-2) to TRBJ1-1; 7 bases map to TRBD1. Germline CDR1 is LGHDT and CDR2 is YNNKEL (reference sequence). The CDR3 loop spans 17 amino acids. J lost 12 bases, V lost 1 base, and 20 bases had no gene match. Here the CDR3 DNA reads TGTGCCAGCAGCCAAGGGATTCCTCGGGGGGGGGACAGCGGTCCTTTCTTT. Its protein product is CASSQGIPRGGDSGPFF.

This chain links TRBV10-3 with TRBJ1-2; TRBD1 agrees at 7 bases. The CDR3 is 15 residues long. Germline trimming cut 0 bases from V and 4 bases from J; bases unmatched to any gene: 5. Germline lookup yields CDR1 ENHRY and CDR2 SYGVKD. The CDR3 loop is CAISESGQALYGYTF. CDR3 sequence (DNA): TGTGCCATCAGTGAGTCAGGACAGGCGCTCTATGGCTACACCTTC.

The chain combines TRBV7-9 with TRBJ2-1; 7 bases map to TRBD2. Germline assignment: CDR1 SEHNR and CDR2 FQNEAQ (reference sequence). Trimming cost V 3 bases and J 8 bases; bases outside gene matches: 16. CDR3 length: 17 residues. The CDR3 loop reads CASSFRASRRERDEQFF. In DNA, the CDR3 is TGTGCCAGCAGCTTTAGAGCCAGCCGGCGGGAGAGGGATGAGCAGTTCTTC.

The chain joins TRBV7-6 to TRBJ2-7; 9 bases fit TRBD2. The CDR3 sequence is 15 residues long. Germline CDR1 reads SGHVS; CDR2 reads FNYEAQ. V lost 6 bases and J lost 0; bases outside the gene matches: 6. The CDR3 region is CASSLTSGSSYEQYF. Written as DNA, the CDR3 is TGTGCCAGCAGTCTGACTAGCGGAAGCTCCTACGAGCAGTACTTC.

The chain recombines TRBV28 with TRBJ2-6; no firm D call. This CDR3 region has 15 residues. CDR1 is MDHEN, CDR2 SYDVKM, per germline. The V end was cut by 4 bases, the J end by 1 base, with 8 bases between. This CDR3 is CASSSPTSGANVLTF. The CDR3 DNA follows: TGTGCCAGCAGTTCTCCCACATCTGGGGCCAACGTCCTGACTTTC.

This chain uses TRBV5-1 with TRBJ2-3, with a possible D match to TRBD1 (6 bases). This CDR3 has 15 residues. Germline-derived CDR1 and CDR2 are SGHRS and YFSETQ. The V end was cut by 0 bases, the J end by 2 bases, with 10 bases between. CDR3 nucleotides: TGCGCCAGCAGCTTGGCAGGGGTGATCACAGATACGCAGTATTTT. This gives the protein CASSLAGVITDTQYF.

This clone was found once. This chain joins TRBV19 and TRBJ1-5; D gene uncertain. Trimming removed 3 bases from V and 2 bases from J, with 11 bases in between. Germline loops: CDR1 LNHDA, CDR2 SQIVND (reference sequence). The CDR3 has 15 residues. The CDR3 sequence is CASSIGGNGNQPQHF. The CDR3, as DNA: TGTGCCAGTAGTATTGGAGGTAATGGCAATCAGCCCCAGCATTTT.

On this clone: Other DNA variants within this sample encode the same CDR3. The chain combines TRBV7-9 with TRBJ2-3; a weak D match, TRBD2 (5 bases). The CDR3 contains 15 residues. Germline CDR1 reads SEHNR; CDR2 reads FQNEAQ (reference sequence). V lost 5 bases, J lost 0 bases, and 12 bases lay in between. In DNA, the CDR3 is TGTGCCAGCAGCCCCGGGTGGGAGAGCACAGATACGCAGTATTTT. Translated, it gives CASSPGWESTDTQYF. Combining the CDR3 with reference TRBV7-9 and TRBJ2-3 gives the whole variable domain DTGVSQNPRHKITKRGQNVTFRCDPISEHNRLYWYRQTLGQGPEFLTYFQNEAQLEKSRLLSDRFSAERPKGSFSTLEIQRTEQGDSAMYLCASSPGWESTDTQYFGPGTRLTVL.

This clone occurred a few times. The chain combines TRBV5-1 with TRBJ1-4; tentative D call: TRBD1 (6 bases). This CDR3 has 13 amino acids. Between the trimmed V and J ends, which lost 4 bases and 6 bases, there was a span of 10 bases. Germline CDR1 is SGHRS and CDR2 is YFSETQ. The CDR3 nucleotides are TGCGCCAGCAGCCAGGGGCAGGATGAAAAACTGTTTTTT. Translation gives CASSQGQDEKLFF.

This clone has more than one count but fewer than ten. The CDR3 sequence: CASSVVGETGELFF. For the CDR3, the DNA is TGTGCCAGCAGCGTAGTAGGGGAAACCGGGGAGCTGTTTTTT. The rearrangement links TRBV9 to TRBJ2-2; maybe TRBD1 (5 bases). Germline CDR1 is SGDLS and CDR2 is YYNGEE. The V and J ends lost 0 bases and 5 bases respectively, with 8 bases between them. The CDR3 sequence is 14 residues long.

The chain couples TRBV19 to TRBJ1-3, with D unclear. Deletions cut 8 bases from V and 0 bases from J, with 11 bases between. The germline CDR1 and CDR2 sequences are LNHDA and SQIVND (reference sequence). The CDR3 runs to 14 residues. The CDR3 coding sequence is TGTGCCAGTTACGCAGTGAACTCTGGAAACACCATATATTTT. Translating it yields CASYAVNSGNTIYF.

The chain has TRBV10-3 and TRBJ1-5, with D perhaps TRBD1 (5 bases). In germline, CDR1 is ENHRY, CDR2 SYGVKD. Trimming shortened V by 0 bases and J by 0 bases, and 6 bases separated the two germline ends. The CDR3 has 15 amino acids. The DNA of the CDR3 is TGTGCCATCAGTGAGTCGACAGATAGCAATCAGCCCCAGCATTTT. It is translated as CAISESTDSNQPQHF.